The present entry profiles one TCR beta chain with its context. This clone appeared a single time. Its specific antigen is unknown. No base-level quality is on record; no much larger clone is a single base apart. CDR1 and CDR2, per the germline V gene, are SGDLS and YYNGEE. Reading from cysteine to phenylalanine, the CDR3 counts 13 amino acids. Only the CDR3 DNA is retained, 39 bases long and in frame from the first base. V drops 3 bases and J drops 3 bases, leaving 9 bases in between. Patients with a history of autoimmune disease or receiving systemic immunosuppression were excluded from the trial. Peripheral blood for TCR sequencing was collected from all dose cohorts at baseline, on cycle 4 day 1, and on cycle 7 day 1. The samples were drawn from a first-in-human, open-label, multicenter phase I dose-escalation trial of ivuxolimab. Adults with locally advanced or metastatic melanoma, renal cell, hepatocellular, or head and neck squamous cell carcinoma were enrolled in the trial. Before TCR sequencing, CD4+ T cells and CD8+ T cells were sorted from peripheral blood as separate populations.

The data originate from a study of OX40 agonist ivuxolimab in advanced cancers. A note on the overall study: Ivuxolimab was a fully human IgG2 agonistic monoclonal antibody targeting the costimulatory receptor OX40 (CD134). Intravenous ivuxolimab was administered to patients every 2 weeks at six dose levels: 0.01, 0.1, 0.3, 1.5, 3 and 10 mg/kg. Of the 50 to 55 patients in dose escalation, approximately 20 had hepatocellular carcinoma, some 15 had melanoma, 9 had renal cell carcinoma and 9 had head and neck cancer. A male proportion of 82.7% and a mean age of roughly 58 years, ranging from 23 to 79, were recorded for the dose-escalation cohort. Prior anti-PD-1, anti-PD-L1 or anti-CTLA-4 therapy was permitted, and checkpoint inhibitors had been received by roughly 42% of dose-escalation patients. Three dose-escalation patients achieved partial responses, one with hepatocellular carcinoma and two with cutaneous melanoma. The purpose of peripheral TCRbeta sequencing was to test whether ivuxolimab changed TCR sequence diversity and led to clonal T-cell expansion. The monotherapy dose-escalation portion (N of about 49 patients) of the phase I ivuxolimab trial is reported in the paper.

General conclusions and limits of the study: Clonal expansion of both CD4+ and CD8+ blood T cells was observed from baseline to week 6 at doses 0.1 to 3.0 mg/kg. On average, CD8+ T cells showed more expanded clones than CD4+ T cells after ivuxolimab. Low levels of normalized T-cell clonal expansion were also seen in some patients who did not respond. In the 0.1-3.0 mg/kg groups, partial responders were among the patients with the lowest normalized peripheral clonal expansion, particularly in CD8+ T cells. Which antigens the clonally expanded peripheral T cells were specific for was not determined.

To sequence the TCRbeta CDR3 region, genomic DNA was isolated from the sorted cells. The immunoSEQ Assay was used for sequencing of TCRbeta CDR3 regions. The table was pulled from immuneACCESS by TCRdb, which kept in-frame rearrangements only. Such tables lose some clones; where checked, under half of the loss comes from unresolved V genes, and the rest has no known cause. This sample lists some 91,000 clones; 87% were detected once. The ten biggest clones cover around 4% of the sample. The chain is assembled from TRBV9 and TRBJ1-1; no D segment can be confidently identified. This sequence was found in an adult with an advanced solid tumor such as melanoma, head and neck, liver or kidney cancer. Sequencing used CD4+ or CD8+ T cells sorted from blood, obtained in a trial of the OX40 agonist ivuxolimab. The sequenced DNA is TGTGCCAGCAGCGAGGCCGTAGACACTGAAGCTTTCTTT. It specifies CASSEAVDTEAFF.